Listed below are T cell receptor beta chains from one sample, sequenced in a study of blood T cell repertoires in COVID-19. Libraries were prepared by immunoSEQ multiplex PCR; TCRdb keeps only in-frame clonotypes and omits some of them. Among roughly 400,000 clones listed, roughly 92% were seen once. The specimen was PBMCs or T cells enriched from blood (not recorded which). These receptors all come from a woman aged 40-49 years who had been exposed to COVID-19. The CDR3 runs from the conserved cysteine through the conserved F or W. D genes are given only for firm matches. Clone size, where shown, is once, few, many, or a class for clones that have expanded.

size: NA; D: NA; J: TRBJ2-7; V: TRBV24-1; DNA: TGTGCCACCAGTGGCCGGGACACTTACGAGCAGTACTTC; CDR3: CATSGRDTYEQYF
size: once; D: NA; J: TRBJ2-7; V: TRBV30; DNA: TGTGCCTGGAGTGGGACTGTTACCTACGAGCAGTACTTC; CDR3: CAWSGTVTYEQYF
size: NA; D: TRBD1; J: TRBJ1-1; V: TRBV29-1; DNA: TGCAGCGCTGGGGGACACAGGGGAGACACTGAAGCTTTCTTT; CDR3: CSAGGHRGDTEAFF
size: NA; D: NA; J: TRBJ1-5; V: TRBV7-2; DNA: TGTGCCAGCAGCTTAGATTTCGAGGTTAGCAGCAATCAGCCCCAGCATTTT; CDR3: CASSLDFEVSSNQPQHF
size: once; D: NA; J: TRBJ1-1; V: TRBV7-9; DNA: TGTGCCAGCTTCGACGGGAGAGGGACTGAAGCTTTCTTT; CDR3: CASFDGRGTEAFF
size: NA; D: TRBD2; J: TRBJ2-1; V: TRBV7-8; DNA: TGTGCCAGCAGCTTAGGGGCTAGCGGCGACTCCTACAATGAGCAGTTCTTC; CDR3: CASSLGASGDSYNEQFF
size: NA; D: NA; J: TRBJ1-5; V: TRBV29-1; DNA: TGCAGCGTCGGAGGGACGACGGGAAATCAGCCCCAGCATTTT; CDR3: CSVGGTTGNQPQHF
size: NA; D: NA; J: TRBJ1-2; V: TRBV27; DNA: TGTGCCAGCAGTTTAAATCAGGCAACCTATGGCTACACCTTC; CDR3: CASSLNQATYGYTF
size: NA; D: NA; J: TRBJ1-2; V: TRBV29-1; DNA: TGCAGCGCCGCAAGGGGAACCTATGGCTACACCTTC; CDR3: CSAARGTYGYTF
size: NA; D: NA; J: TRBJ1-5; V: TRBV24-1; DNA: TGTGCCACCCAATTGGGGGCTTGGCAGCCCCAGCATTTT; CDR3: CATQLGAWQPQHF
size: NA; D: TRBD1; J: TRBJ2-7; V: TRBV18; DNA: TGTGCCAGCTCGGACGGACAGGGCTACGAGCAGTACTTC; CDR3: CASSDGQGYEQYF
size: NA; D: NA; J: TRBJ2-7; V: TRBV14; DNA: TGTGCCAGCAGCCAAGAACTTCGGACAGTCGAGCAGTACTTC; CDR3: CASSQELRTVEQYF
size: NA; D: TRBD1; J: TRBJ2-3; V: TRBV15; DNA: TGTGCCACCAGCAGGGACAGGGGCACAGATACGCAGTATTTT; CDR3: CATSRDRGTDTQYF